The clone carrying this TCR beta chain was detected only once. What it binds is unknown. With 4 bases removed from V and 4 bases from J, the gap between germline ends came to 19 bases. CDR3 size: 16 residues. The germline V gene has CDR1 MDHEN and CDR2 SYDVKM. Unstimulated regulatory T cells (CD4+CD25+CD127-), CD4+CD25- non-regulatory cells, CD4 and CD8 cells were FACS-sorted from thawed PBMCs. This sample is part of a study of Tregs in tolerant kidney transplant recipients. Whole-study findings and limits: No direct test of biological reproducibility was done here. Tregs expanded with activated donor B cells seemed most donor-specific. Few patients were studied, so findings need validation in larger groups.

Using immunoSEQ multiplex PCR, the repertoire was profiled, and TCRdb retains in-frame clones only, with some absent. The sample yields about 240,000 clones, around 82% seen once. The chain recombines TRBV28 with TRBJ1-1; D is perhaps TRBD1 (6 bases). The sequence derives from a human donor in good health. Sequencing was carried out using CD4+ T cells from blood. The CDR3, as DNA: TGTGCCAGCAGTTACTCGGGGGGGGCGCGTTTCACTGAAGCTTTCTTT. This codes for CASSYSGGARFTEAFF.